This section outlines one T cell receptor beta chain sequence together with its context. What it binds is not known. This CDR3 is built from 16 residues. Germline loops: CDR1 SGHAT, CDR2 FQNNGV. V was clipped by 1 base and J by 4 bases, with 15 bases between them. One entry per CDR3 protein, called by TCRdb with MiXCR from the 5' RACE reads. The table has some 150,000 distinct CDR3 sequences, 11% seen once. This sample is part of a study of T cells after yellow fever vaccination. Study-level findings and limits: Peaking faster, on day 5 versus 15, the secondary response was nonetheless weaker.

The chain joins TRBV11-2 to TRBJ2-3; perhaps TRBD1 as D (6 bases). The sample consisted of CD8+ T cells sorted from PBMCs, taken 15 days after the yellow fever booster vaccination. This sequence was found in a young man who received the YFV17D yellow fever vaccine. CDR3 protein: CASSLVTGLSADTQYF. In DNA, the CDR3 is TGTGCCAGCAGCTTAGTAACAGGGTTGTCAGCAGATACGCAGTATTTT.